What follows are 5 T cell receptor beta chains derived from one specimen sequenced in a study of patients and donors after allogeneic stem cell transplantation. MiXCR, run by TCRdb on the RT-PCR reads, gives a single entry per CDR3 protein. Of some 20,000 distinct CDR3 sequences listed, less than 30% are singletons. Sequenced material: blood, either unsorted or a sorted T cell fraction (not recorded which). The receptors shown here come from a human donor who was either an allogeneic HSCT recipient or a stem cell or donor lymphocyte infusion donor (not recorded which). It is not recorded whose cells these are; they may come from a transplant donor.

The V and J genes are TRBV10-3 and TRBJ1-1; 8 bases line up with TRBD1. Per germline, CDR1 ENHRY and CDR2 SYGVKD. The CDR3 totals 13 residues. The V gene end was trimmed by 10 bases and the J gene end by 1 base; junction bases not matched to a gene: 5. The CDR3 sequence: CATYRGGNTEAFF. In DNA, the CDR3 is TGTGCCACCTACAGGGGGGGGAACACTGAAGCTTTCTTT.

This clonotype was detected many times. The V call is TRBV12-3 or TRBV12-4, the J call TRBJ1-1; unclear D gene. V was trimmed by 3 bases and J by 1 base, leaving 9 bases between them. This CDR3 is built from 14 residues. The CDR3 is CASSLNMRNTEAFF. In DNA, the CDR3 is TGTGCCAGCAGTTTGAATATGCGGAACACTGAAGCTTTCTTT.

The chain uses TRBV28 and TRBJ2-3, with D uncertain. The germline V and J ends were trimmed by 6 bases and 2 bases, with 15 bases remaining between them. From germline, CDR1 is MDHEN and CDR2 SYDVKM. CDR3 length equals 15 residues. The CDR3 sequence: CASSPGRFFTDTQYF. The CDR3 DNA sequence: TGTGCCAGCAGCCCCGGCAGGTTTTTCACAGATACGCAGTATTTT.

This chain connects TRBV12-3 or TRBV12-4 to TRBJ2-5; possibly TRBD2 for D (6 bases). V gave up 7 bases and J gave up 7 bases, with 16 bases separating them. This CDR3 has 13 amino acids. This CDR3 reads CASTPTGVVTQYF. The CDR3 DNA follows: TGTGCCAGCACCCCGACGGGAGTGGTGACCCAGTACTTC.

This clonotype has only a few counts. The chain couples TRBV20-1 to TRBJ2-7; 8 bases fit TRBD1. Germline V gene lookup returns CDR1 DFQATT and CDR2 SNEGSKA (reference sequence). V was clipped by 5 bases and J by 3 bases; unmatched bases: 6. The CDR3 contains 13 residues. CDR3 residues: CSASGTGLYEQYF. CDR3 nucleotide sequence: TGCAGTGCTTCCGGGACAGGACTCTACGAGCAGTACTTC.